This entry describes one T cell receptor beta chain. The target antigen is unknown. These data are taken from a study of cytomegalovirus exposure and HLA in healthy donors. The overall study: From some 190 million T cells, an earlier analysis saw some 120 million unique TCR beta sequences.

Notes on the study in general: Most TCR sequences were uncommon, yet certain public TCRs appeared in many donors. It was confirmed in vitro that a few of the CMV-associated chains were specific for CMV antigens.

PCR involved 60 Vbeta and 13 Jbeta primers. Only in-frame clones appear in the TCRdb table, and some are missing; sequencing was by immunoSEQ multiplex PCR. The sample has 200,000 or so clones; about 83% are singletons. There are 13 residues in the CDR3. The germline CDR1 and CDR2 sequences are SGDLS and YYNGEE. Trimming pared 0 bases from V and 4 bases from J, leaving 7 bases between. The sequencing input was PBMCs. The chain employs TRBV9 and TRBJ1-2; D uncertain. This TCR derives from a woman aged 25 to 39 in good health and CMV-seropositive. The CDR3 DNA sequence: TGTGCCAGCAGCGTAGCTGCGAGCTATGGCTACACCTTC. This gives the protein CASSVAASYGYTF.